These T cell receptor beta chains were read from a single sample in a study of shared clonotypes between healthy human individuals. Sequenced by immunoSEQ multiplex PCR; TCRdb stores in-frame clones only, minus some. In the table there are about 2.4 million clones, more than 80% of which are singletons. The sequenced sample consisted of naive CD4+ T cells sorted from blood. Receptors originate from a young man in good health. The CDR3 runs from the conserved cysteine through the conserved F or W. The order of the fields is J gene, clone size, D gene, V gene, CDR3 protein, CDR3 DNA. D genes are given only for firm matches. Part of the rows lack a size; the others show once, few, many or a class for expanded clones.

j_call: TRBJ2-3; clone_size: once; d_call: -; v_call: TRBV12-5; cdr3_aa: CASAGLTVRGDTQYF; cdr3_nt: TGTGCTAGCGCTGGTCTGACAGTTAGGGGGGATACGCAGTATTTT
j_call: TRBJ2-5; clone_size: -; d_call: -; v_call: TRBV2; cdr3_aa: CASTDQETQYF; cdr3_nt: TGTGCCAGCACCGATCAAGAGACCCAGTACTTC
j_call: TRBJ1-5; clone_size: -; d_call: -; v_call: TRBV2; cdr3_aa: CASSPWDSRIGQPQHF; cdr3_nt: TGTGCCAGCAGTCCTTGGGACTCTCGGATTGGGCAGCCCCAGCATTTT
j_call: TRBJ1-4; clone_size: -; d_call: TRBD1; v_call: TRBV2; cdr3_aa: CASSAQGVEKLFF; cdr3_nt: TGTGCCAGCAGTGCACAGGGGGTCGAAAAACTGTTTTTT
j_call: TRBJ1-1; clone_size: -; d_call: -; v_call: TRBV7-2; cdr3_aa: CASSLYGPNTEAFF; cdr3_nt: TGTGCCAGCAGCTTGTACGGACCGAACACTGAAGCTTTCTTT
j_call: TRBJ1-5; clone_size: -; d_call: -; v_call: TRBV6-5; cdr3_aa: CASSPIEGQPQHF; cdr3_nt: TGTGCCAGCTCCCCAATCGAGGGTCAGCCCCAGCATTTT
j_call: TRBJ1-2; clone_size: once; d_call: -; v_call: TRBV11-2; cdr3_aa: CASSLVGNGYTF; cdr3_nt: TGTGCCAGCAGCTTAGTAGGGAATGGCTACACCTTC
j_call: TRBJ2-5; clone_size: -; d_call: -; v_call: TRBV18; cdr3_aa: CASSPGLLQETQYF; cdr3_nt: TGTGCCAGCTCACCGGGACTTCTCCAAGAGACCCAGTACTTC
j_call: TRBJ2-5; clone_size: -; d_call: -; v_call: TRBV7-2; cdr3_aa: CATLLETQYF; cdr3_nt: TGTGCTACACTTCTGGAGACCCAGTACTTC
j_call: TRBJ1-1; clone_size: once; d_call: -; v_call: TRBV5-1; cdr3_aa: CASSIQGLGNTEAFF; cdr3_nt: TGCGCCAGCAGCATACAGGGCTTGGGGAACACTGAAGCTTTCTTT
j_call: TRBJ1-1; clone_size: -; d_call: TRBD1; v_call: TRBV6-6; cdr3_aa: CASSRDSTQMNTEAFF; cdr3_nt: TGTGCCAGCAGTCGGGACAGTACCCAGATGAACACTGAAGCTTTCTTT
j_call: TRBJ2-7; clone_size: -; d_call: TRBD1; v_call: TRBV7-9; cdr3_aa: CASSWGTAWGVEQYF; cdr3_nt: TGTGCCAGCAGCTGGGGGACAGCGTGGGGAGTCGAGCAGTACTTC
j_call: TRBJ1-1; clone_size: -; d_call: TRBD1; v_call: TRBV5-1; cdr3_aa: CASAKTGEGTEAFF; cdr3_nt: TGCGCCAGCGCGAAAACAGGGGAAGGGACTGAAGCTTTCTTT
j_call: TRBJ2-3; clone_size: -; d_call: TRBD2; v_call: TRBV18; cdr3_aa: CASSPQSGRVTDTQYF; cdr3_nt: TGTGCCAGCTCACCGCAGAGCGGGAGGGTCACAGATACGCAGTATTTT
j_call: TRBJ2-7; clone_size: -; d_call: -; v_call: TRBV5-6; cdr3_aa: CASSLLGVPYEQYF; cdr3_nt: TGTGCCAGCAGCTTGCTTGGCGTACCCTACGAGCAGTACTTC
j_call: TRBJ1-1; clone_size: -; d_call: -; v_call: TRBV5-1; cdr3_aa: CASSGGTNTEAFF; cdr3_nt: TGCGCCAGCAGCGGAGGTACCAACACTGAAGCTTTCTTT
j_call: TRBJ1-5; clone_size: -; d_call: -; v_call: TRBV6-4; cdr3_aa: CASSVRSNQPQHF; cdr3_nt: TGTGCCAGCAGTGTACGCAGCAATCAGCCCCAGCATTTT
j_call: TRBJ2-2; clone_size: -; d_call: -; v_call: TRBV30; cdr3_aa: CAWSGGTPGELFF; cdr3_nt: TGTGCCTGGAGCGGCGGGACACCCGGGGAGCTGTTTTTT
j_call: TRBJ1-6; clone_size: -; d_call: TRBD1; v_call: TRBV7-9; cdr3_aa: CASSPGTGGNSPLHF; cdr3_nt: TGTGCCAGCAGCCCCGGGACAGGGGGAAATTCACCCCTCCACTTT
j_call: TRBJ2-7; clone_size: -; d_call: -; v_call: TRBV7-9; cdr3_aa: CASSPRGGEEYF; cdr3_nt: TGTGCCAGCAGCCCCAGGGGAGGGGAAGAGTACTTC
j_call: TRBJ2-1; clone_size: -; d_call: -; v_call: TRBV18; cdr3_aa: CASSPVELGAGNEQFF; cdr3_nt: TGTGCCAGCTCACCGGTTGAGCTAGGGGCCGGGAATGAGCAGTTCTTC
j_call: TRBJ2-1; clone_size: -; d_call: -; v_call: TRBV19; cdr3_aa: CASSIFNEQFF; cdr3_nt: TGTGCCAGTAGTATCTTCAATGAGCAGTTCTTC
j_call: TRBJ2-7; clone_size: -; d_call: -; v_call: TRBV18; cdr3_aa: CASSPAVSYEQYF; cdr3_nt: TGTGCCAGCTCACCAGCCGTTTCCTACGAGCAGTACTTC
j_call: TRBJ1-3; clone_size: -; d_call: -; v_call: TRBV6-5; cdr3_aa: CASSFGREVSGNTIYF; cdr3_nt: TGTGCCAGCAGTTTCGGCAGGGAGGTTTCTGGAAACACCATATATTTT
j_call: TRBJ1-6; clone_size: few; d_call: TRBD1; v_call: TRBV6-5; cdr3_aa: CASSNTGTGSSPLHF; cdr3_nt: TGTGCCAGCAGTAACACCGGGACAGGGAGTTCACCCCTCCACTTT
j_call: TRBJ1-2; clone_size: -; d_call: -; v_call: TRBV27; cdr3_aa: CASSSQTNKGGYTF; cdr3_nt: TGTGCCAGCAGTTCCCAAACCAACAAGGGTGGCTACACCTTC
j_call: TRBJ1-5; clone_size: few; d_call: -; v_call: TRBV7-9; cdr3_aa: CASSLIGGDQPQHF; cdr3_nt: TGTGCCAGCAGCTTAATAGGGGGTGATCAGCCCCAGCATTTT
j_call: TRBJ2-3; clone_size: -; d_call: TRBD2; v_call: TRBV30; cdr3_aa: CAWSSGGYTDTQYF; cdr3_nt: TGTGCCTGGAGCAGCGGGGGGTACACAGATACGCAGTATTTT
j_call: TRBJ2-2; clone_size: -; d_call: -; v_call: TRBV7-2; cdr3_aa: CASTKTGTGELFF; cdr3_nt: TGTGCCAGCACCAAAACAGGGACCGGGGAGCTGTTTTTT
j_call: TRBJ2-5; clone_size: -; d_call: TRBD1; v_call: TRBV18; cdr3_aa: CASSRGTGQETQYF; cdr3_nt: TGTGCCAGCTCTCGGGGGACAGGGCAAGAGACCCAGTACTTC
j_call: TRBJ2-3; clone_size: -; d_call: TRBD1; v_call: TRBV15; cdr3_aa: CATSRDGTGLDTQYF; cdr3_nt: TGTGCCACCAGCAGAGACGGGACAGGGTTAGATACGCAGTATTTT
j_call: TRBJ1-2; clone_size: -; d_call: TRBD1; v_call: TRBV5-6; cdr3_aa: CASSSLEDRGNGYTF; cdr3_nt: TGTGCCAGCAGCTCCCTCGAGGACAGGGGCAATGGCTACACCTTC
j_call: TRBJ2-5; clone_size: -; d_call: -; v_call: TRBV7-6; cdr3_aa: CASSLSWRETQYF; cdr3_nt: TGTGCCAGCAGCTTATCGTGGCGAGAGACCCAGTACTTC
j_call: TRBJ1-6; clone_size: -; d_call: -; v_call: TRBV28; cdr3_aa: CASSSWGGGYNSPLHF; cdr3_nt: TGTGCCAGCAGTTCCTGGGGGGGAGGCTATAATTCACCCCTCCACTTT
j_call: TRBJ2-2; clone_size: -; d_call: TRBD1; v_call: TRBV10-3; cdr3_aa: CASSYADRGRTGELFF; cdr3_nt: TGTGCCAGCAGTTACGCAGACAGGGGGCGCACCGGGGAGCTGTTTTTT
j_call: TRBJ2-3; clone_size: -; d_call: -; v_call: TRBV6-1; cdr3_aa: CASSPGPTDTQYF; cdr3_nt: TGTGCCAGCAGTCCCGGGCCCACAGATACGCAGTATTTT
j_call: TRBJ2-3; clone_size: -; d_call: -; v_call: TRBV7-9; cdr3_aa: CASSLAGAADTQYF; cdr3_nt: TGTGCCAGCAGCTTAGCGGGGGCGGCAGATACGCAGTATTTT
j_call: TRBJ1-1; clone_size: -; d_call: -; v_call: TRBV6-1; cdr3_aa: CASRGGTNTEAFF; cdr3_nt: TGTGCCTCCCGGGGAGGGACCAACACTGAAGCTTTCTTT
j_call: TRBJ2-5; clone_size: -; d_call: -; v_call: TRBV9; cdr3_aa: CASSDGVSETQYF; cdr3_nt: TGTGCCAGCAGCGATGGGGTATCAGAGACCCAGTACTTC
j_call: TRBJ2-1; clone_size: -; d_call: -; v_call: TRBV12-5; cdr3_aa: CASASGTVYYNEQFF; cdr3_nt: TGTGCTAGTGCCTCTGGGACGGTTTACTACAATGAGCAGTTCTTC
j_call: TRBJ2-7; clone_size: -; d_call: TRBD2; v_call: TRBV7-2; cdr3_aa: CASSPGGRPYEQYF; cdr3_nt: TGTGCCAGCAGCCCGGGGGGGAGGCCCTACGAGCAGTACTTC
j_call: TRBJ1-6; clone_size: -; d_call: -; v_call: TRBV5-1; cdr3_aa: CASSLEGNHNSPLHF; cdr3_nt: TGCGCCAGCAGCTTGGAGGGGAACCATAATTCACCCCTCCACTTT
j_call: TRBJ1-1; clone_size: -; d_call: -; v_call: TRBV5-1; cdr3_aa: CASSYSGDRGTEAFF; cdr3_nt: TGCGCCAGCAGCTATTCGGGGGACCGGGGCACTGAAGCTTTCTTT
j_call: TRBJ2-1; clone_size: -; d_call: -; v_call: TRBV11-2; cdr3_aa: CASSPSGPEGNEQFF; cdr3_nt: TGTGCCAGCAGCCCCTCGGGGCCGGAGGGCAATGAGCAGTTCTTC
j_call: TRBJ1-2; clone_size: -; d_call: TRBD1; v_call: TRBV27; cdr3_aa: CASSRGRGGYGYTF; cdr3_nt: TGTGCCAGCAGCAGGGGGCGGGGTGGCTATGGCTACACCTTC
j_call: TRBJ2-7; clone_size: -; d_call: -; v_call: TRBV30; cdr3_aa: CAWSSSIRSEQYF; cdr3_nt: TGTGCCTGGAGTTCCAGTATTAGGAGCGAGCAGTACTTC
j_call: TRBJ2-1; clone_size: -; d_call: TRBD2; v_call: TRBV7-6; cdr3_aa: CASSTFPSGSNNEQFF; cdr3_nt: TGTGCCAGCAGCACCTTTCCTAGCGGGAGTAACAATGAGCAGTTCTTC
j_call: TRBJ2-3; clone_size: -; d_call: -; v_call: TRBV12-5; cdr3_aa: CASLEGPTDTQYF; cdr3_nt: TGTGCTAGTCTAGAGGGGCCCACAGATACGCAGTATTTT
j_call: TRBJ1-2; clone_size: -; d_call: -; v_call: TRBV30; cdr3_aa: CAWSRTANYGYTF; cdr3_nt: TGTGCCTGGAGTCGGACGGCTAACTATGGCTACACCTTC
j_call: TRBJ2-1; clone_size: -; d_call: -; v_call: TRBV7-8; cdr3_aa: CASSVTGTGRTSGQFF; cdr3_nt: TGTGCCAGCAGCGTCACCGGGACAGGGAGAACTAGCGGACAGTTCTTC
j_call: TRBJ2-2; clone_size: -; d_call: -; v_call: TRBV10-3; cdr3_aa: CAISESTGGYTGELFF; cdr3_nt: TGTGCCATCAGTGAGTCGACTGGGGGTTACACCGGGGAGCTGTTTTTT
j_call: TRBJ2-7; clone_size: -; d_call: -; v_call: TRBV11-2; cdr3_aa: CASSLAAGVAYEQYF; cdr3_nt: TGTGCCAGCAGCTTAGCGGCAGGGGTGGCCTACGAGCAGTACTTC
j_call: TRBJ2-5; clone_size: -; d_call: TRBD1; v_call: TRBV4-1; cdr3_aa: CASSQDGTGLETQYF; cdr3_nt: TGCGCCAGCAGCCAAGACGGGACAGGGTTGGAGACCCAGTACTTC
j_call: TRBJ2-7; clone_size: -; d_call: TRBD2; v_call: TRBV6-5; cdr3_aa: CASSRSGRGGYEQYF; cdr3_nt: TGTGCCAGCAGCCGTAGCGGGAGAGGGGGGTACGAGCAGTACTTC
j_call: TRBJ2-1; clone_size: -; d_call: TRBD2; v_call: TRBV12-5; cdr3_aa: CASGNPGTSGSYNEQFF; cdr3_nt: TGTGCTAGTGGCAATCCCGGGACTAGCGGGAGTTACAATGAGCAGTTCTTC